This passage covers 13 T cell receptor beta chains from one sample sequenced in a study of T-cell reconstitution after alpha-beta-depleted transplantation in children. Unique molecular identifiers featured in how the TCRbeta library was prepared. TCRdb reanalysed the PCR reads using MiXCR and keeps one entry per CDR3 protein. The sample has around 580,000 distinct CDR3 sequences; roughly a quarter are singletons. The input for sequencing was PBMCs, taken before TCRalphabeta/CD19-depleted stem cell transplant. The source is a boy less than two years old with Wiskott-Aldrich syndrome, due to receive a stem cell transplant.

This clonotype was seen only a few times. The chain combines TRBV20-1 with TRBJ1-5; a weak D match, TRBD1 (6 bases). In germline, CDR1 is DFQATT, CDR2 SNEGSKA (reference sequence). The CDR3 contains 14 residues. The germline V and J ends were trimmed by 0 bases and 5 bases, with 11 bases remaining between them. The CDR3 is CSARDTRTDQPQHF. CDR3 sequence (DNA): TGCAGTGCTAGAGATACCAGGACAGATCAGCCCCAGCATTTT.

This clonotype was recorded a few times. This chain uses TRBV24-1 with TRBJ2-1; D may be TRBD1 (5 bases). This CDR3 is 14 amino acids long. Germline V lookup: CDR1 KGHDR, CDR2 SFDVKD. Trimming removed 10 bases at V and 8 bases at J, with 20 bases between. The CDR3 here is CATSHRKYEDEQFF. The CDR3 DNA reads TGTGCCACAAGCCACAGGAAGTATGAAGATGAGCAGTTCTTC.

The rearrangement links TRBV2 to TRBJ2-1; 8 nucleotides agree with TRBD2. This CDR3 has 15 residues. Germline CDR1 reads SNHLY; CDR2 reads FYNNEI. The V and J ends lost 5 bases and 4 bases, in that order; junction bases with no gene match: 7. The CDR3 DNA is TGTGCCAGCAGTCCGACGGGAGGGGCTTACAATGAGCAGTTCTTC. It yields the protein CASSPTGGAYNEQFF.

The chain carries TRBV12-3 or TRBV12-4 and TRBJ2-3; tentative D call: TRBD2 (6 bases). This CDR3 contains 15 residues. V lost 7 bases and J lost 3, with 17 bases in between. CDR3 nucleotide sequence: TGTGCCAGCACCCAGGGAGGAGAGGGGACAGATACGCAGTATTTT. This translates into CASTQGGEGTDTQYF.

The J gene is TRBJ2-7, the V gene TRBV7-9, with 11 bases aligning to TRBD2. Germline loops: CDR1 SEHNR, CDR2 FQNEAQ (reference sequence). V was pared by 4 bases and J by 2 bases, with 7 bases of the junction left unmatched. The CDR3 sequence is 16 residues long. For the CDR3, the DNA is TGTGCCAGCAGCTCCCCTAGCGGGAGGAATCCCTACGAGCAGTACTTC. It codes for CASSSPSGRNPYEQYF.

V is TRBV19 and J is TRBJ2-1; D may be TRBD1 or TRBD2 (5 bases each). Germline CDR1 reads LNHDA; CDR2 reads SQIVND (reference sequence). Between the trimmed V and J ends, which lost 2 bases and 7 bases, there was a span of 15 bases. CDR3 length: 15 residues. CDR3 region: CASSITGILVNEQFF. DNA of the CDR3: TGTGCCAGTAGTATAACAGGTATACTAGTAAATGAGCAGTTCTTC.

Only a few counts were recorded for this clonotype. The genes are TRBV24-1 and TRBJ2-1; TRBD1 matches at 7 bases. After removal of 7 bases from V and 5 bases from J, the junction contained 16 bases not matched to a gene. The CDR3 consists of 17 residues. Germline lookup yields CDR1 KGHDR and CDR2 SFDVKD. CDR3 sequence: CATRFRLDRERNNEQFF. The CDR3 DNA sequence: TGTGCCACCAGATTTCGACTCGACAGGGAAAGGAACAATGAGCAGTTCTTC.

This clonotype was recorded a few times. The rearrangement joins TRBV20-1 to TRBJ2-7; D not resolved. Trimming cost V 5 bases and J 4 bases, with 12 bases left between them. The CDR3 spans 12 residues. Germline values: CDR1 DFQATT, CDR2 SNEGSKA (reference sequence). CDR3 sequence reads: CSADTVPYEQYF. The CDR3 coding sequence is TGCAGTGCTGACACCGTACCGTACGAGCAGTACTTC.

The chain couples TRBV7-8 to TRBJ2-7; D is undetermined. The germline CDR1 and CDR2 sequences are SGHVS and FQNEAQ. V dropped 5 bases and J dropped 3 bases, with 17 bases sitting between them. CDR3 length: 15 residues. Here the CDR3 DNA reads TGTGCCAGCAGCCCCTACCGCGTTGGGGTCTACGAGCAGTACTTC. This encodes CASSPYRVGVYEQYF.

This clonotype showed up just a few times. The genes are TRBV9 and TRBJ2-3; weak D call: TRBD2 (6 bases). The germline V gene encodes CDR1 SGDLS and CDR2 YYNGEE. The V end was cut by 4 bases, the J end by 1 base, with 13 bases between. The CDR3 is 15 residues long. The DNA for the CDR3 is TGTGCCAGCAGCTTCAGGACTACCGGCACAGATACGCAGTATTTT. This encodes CASSFRTTGTDTQYF.

This clonotype was counted a few times. The J gene is TRBJ2-1, the V gene TRBV3-1; D assignment may be TRBD1 or TRBD2 (5 bases each). The CDR3 is 16 residues long. Germline V lookup: CDR1 LGHDT, CDR2 YNNKEL (reference sequence). V gave up 1 base and J gave up 7 bases, with 17 bases separating them. This chain's CDR3 is CASSQVLAGPGNEQFF. CDR3 bases: TGTGCCAGCAGCCAAGTACTGGCGGGCCCAGGGAATGAGCAGTTCTTC.

This clonotype is a singleton in its sample. The chain is built from TRBV20-1 and TRBJ2-1; weak D call: TRBD2 (5 bases). The CDR3 runs 17 residues. V lost 6 bases to trimming and J lost 3 bases, with 24 bases between them. Germline CDR1 is DFQATT and CDR2 is SNEGSKA (reference sequence). This CDR3 reads CSAYKTTIRHFYNEQFF. The CDR3 nucleotides are TGCAGTGCCTACAAGACTACCATTCGCCATTTCTACAATGAGCAGTTCTTC.

This rearrangement joins TRBV5-1 to TRBJ2-1; 11 bases are shared with TRBD2. Germline V CDR1 and CDR2: SGHRS, YFSETQ. Trimming at V came to 4 bases and at J to 5 bases, leaving 14 bases not matched to a gene. The CDR3 consists of 18 residues. CDR3 region: CASSMETSGNFKDNEQFF. In DNA form, the CDR3 reads TGCGCCAGCAGCATGGAGACTAGCGGGAATTTCAAGGACAATGAGCAGTTCTTC. The full variable domain, in which reference TRBV5-1 and TRBJ2-1 provide the parts outside the CDR3, is KAGVTQTPRYLIKTRGQQVTLSCSPISGHRSVSWYQQTPGQGLQFLFEYFSETQRNKGNFPGRFSGRQFSNSRSEMNVSTLELGDSALYLCASSMETSGNFKDNEQFFGPGTRLTVL.